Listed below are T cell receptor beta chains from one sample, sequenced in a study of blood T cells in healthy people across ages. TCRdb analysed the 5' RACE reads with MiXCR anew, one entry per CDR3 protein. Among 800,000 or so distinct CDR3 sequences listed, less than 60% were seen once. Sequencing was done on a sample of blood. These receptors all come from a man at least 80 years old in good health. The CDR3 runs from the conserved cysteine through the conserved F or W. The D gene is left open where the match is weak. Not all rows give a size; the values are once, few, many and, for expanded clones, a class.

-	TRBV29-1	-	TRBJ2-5	CSCSRGASYNEQYF	TGCAGCTGTAGTCGGGGGGCCTCCTACAATGAGCAGTACTTC
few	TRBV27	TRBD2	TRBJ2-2	CASSSTSGRINGELFF	TGTGCCAGCAGTTCTACTAGCGGGAGGATCAACGGGGAGCTGTTTTTT
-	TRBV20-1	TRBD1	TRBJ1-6	CSAGGQGNSFNSPLHF	TGCAGTGCTGGGGGACAGGGGAACTCTTTTAATTCACCCCTCCACTTT
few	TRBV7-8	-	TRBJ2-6	CASSSVRTAGANVLTF	TGTGCCAGCAGCTCCGTCCGGACAGCTGGGGCCAACGTCCTGACTTTC
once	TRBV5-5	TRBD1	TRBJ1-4	CAGRGLATNEKLFF	TGTGCCGGCAGGGGGCTTGCAACTAATGAAAAACTGTTTTTT
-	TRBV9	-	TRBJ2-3	CASSPQASTRTDTQYF	TGTGCCAGCAGCCCCCAGGCTAGCACGCGCACAGATACGCAGTATTTT
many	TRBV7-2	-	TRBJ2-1	CASSLATTYNEQFF	TGTGCCAGCAGCTTAGCGACTACCTACAATGAGCAGTTCTTC
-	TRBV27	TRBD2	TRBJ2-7	CASSLLAGGGEQYF	TGTGCCAGCAGTCTTCTAGCGGGAGGTGGCGAGCAGTACTTC
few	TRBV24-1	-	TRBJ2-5	CATSDSQETQYF	TGTGCCACCAGTGATTCTCAAGAGACCCAGTACTTC
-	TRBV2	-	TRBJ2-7	CASSEDWLRKVDIYEQYF	TGTGCCAGCAGTGAGGACTGGCTGAGGAAGGTCGATATCTACGAGCAGTACTTC
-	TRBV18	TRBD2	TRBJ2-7	CASSPQGLAGEEQYF	TGTGCCAGCTCACCACAAGGACTAGCGGGAGAGGAGCAGTACTTC
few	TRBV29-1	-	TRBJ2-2	CSVDRGTAGELFF	TGCAGCGTTGACAGGGGAACGGCCGGGGAGCTGTTTTTT
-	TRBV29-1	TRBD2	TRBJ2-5	CSVQGASGSETQYF	TGCAGCGTCCAAGGAGCTAGCGGGAGTGAGACCCAGTACTTC
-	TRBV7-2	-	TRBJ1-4	CASSLGDWTVINEKLFF	TGTGCCAGCAGCTTAGGGGATTGGACAGTTATTAATGAAAAACTGTTTTTT
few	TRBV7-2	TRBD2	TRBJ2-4	CASSLAASGKNIQYF	TGTGCCAGCAGCTTAGCTGCTAGCGGCAAAAACATTCAGTACTTC
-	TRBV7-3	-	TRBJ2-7	CASSLGRAGFDEQYF	TGTGCCAGCAGCCTGGGGCGAGCGGGTTTCGACGAGCAGTACTTC
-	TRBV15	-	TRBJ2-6	CATSSQGGSGANVLTF	TGTGCCACCAGCTCACAGGGTGGCTCTGGGGCCAACGTCCTGACTTTC
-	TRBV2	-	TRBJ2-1	CASNTVRASNEQFF	TGTGCCAGCAATACGGTCCGGGCGTCCAATGAGCAGTTCTTC
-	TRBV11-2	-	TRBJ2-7	CASSRQAWGYEQYF	TGTGCCAGCAGCCGTCAGGCTTGGGGTTACGAGCAGTACTTC
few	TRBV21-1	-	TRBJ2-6	CASTTGSGANVLTF	TGTGCCAGCACTACAGGCTCCGGGGCCAACGTCCTGACTTTC
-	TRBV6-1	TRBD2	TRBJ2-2	CASSEAGAGELFF	TGTGCCAGCAGTGAGGCGGGGGCCGGGGAGCTGTTTTTT
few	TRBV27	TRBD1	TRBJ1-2	CASSSAGQGYGYTF	TGTGCCAGCAGTTCGGCGGGACAGGGGTATGGCTACACCTTC
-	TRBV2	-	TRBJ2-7	CASRGTSYEQYF	TGTGCCAGCAGGGGGACAAGCTACGAGCAGTACTTC
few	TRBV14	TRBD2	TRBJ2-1	CASSLTPGLGFHNEQFF	TGTGCCAGCAGCCTTACCCCGGGACTAGGGTTTCACAATGAGCAGTTCTTC
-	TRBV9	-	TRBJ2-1	CASSVRPQETQFF	TGTGCCAGCAGCGTACGGCCACAAGAGACCCAGTTCTTC
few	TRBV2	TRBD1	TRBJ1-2	CASLGTGAGYTF	TGTGCCAGCTTAGGGACAGGGGCTGGCTACACCTTC
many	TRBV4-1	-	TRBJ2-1	CASSLGYSGSYNEQFF	TGCGCCAGCAGCCTCGGGTATAGCGGCTCCTACAATGAGCAGTTCTTC
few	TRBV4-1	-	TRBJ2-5	CASSQVVSSHEQYF	TGCGCCAGCAGCCAAGTTGTTAGTTCCCATGAGCAGTACTTC
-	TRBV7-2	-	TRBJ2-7	CAGSLGMTYLSYEQYF	TGTGCCGGCAGCTTAGGGATGACATACCTTTCCTACGAGCAGTACTTC
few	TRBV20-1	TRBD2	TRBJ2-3	CSARVASGIHDTQYF	TGCAGTGCTAGGGTGGCTAGCGGGATCCACGATACGCAGTATTTT
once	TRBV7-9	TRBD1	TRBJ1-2	CASSRGGNGYTF	TGTGCCAGCAGCCGAGGGGGCAATGGCTACACCTTC
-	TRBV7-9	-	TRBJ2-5	CGSSSLGGLETQYF	TGTGGGTCCAGCAGCTTAGGGGGGTTGGAGACCCAGTACTTC
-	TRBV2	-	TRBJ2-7	CASSEWGRGRYEQYF	TGTGCCAGCAGTGAATGGGGGCGGGGTAGGTACGAGCAGTACTTC
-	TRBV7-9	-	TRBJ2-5	CASSLASGGLEGQETQYF	TGTGCCAGCAGCTTAGCGAGTGGAGGACTCGAAGGACAAGAGACCCAGTACTTC